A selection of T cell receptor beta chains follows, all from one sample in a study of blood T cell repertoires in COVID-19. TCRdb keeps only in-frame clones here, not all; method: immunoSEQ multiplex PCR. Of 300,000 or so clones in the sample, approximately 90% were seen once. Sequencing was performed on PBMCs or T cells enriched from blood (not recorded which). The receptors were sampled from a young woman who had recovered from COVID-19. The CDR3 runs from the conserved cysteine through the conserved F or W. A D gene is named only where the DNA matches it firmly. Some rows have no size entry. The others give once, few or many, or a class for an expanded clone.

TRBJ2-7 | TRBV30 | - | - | TGTGCCTGGAGTGTAACTAGCACCGAATCCTACGAGCAGTACTTC | CAWSVTSTESYEQYF
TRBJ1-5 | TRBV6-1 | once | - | TGTGCCAGCAGTGAAATGGGGACTGGCAGTCAGCCCCAGCATTTT | CASSEMGTGSQPQHF
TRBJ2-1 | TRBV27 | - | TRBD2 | TGTGCCAGCAGTTTCTCGCGGGGGTCGCACAATGAGCAGTTCTTC | CASSFSRGSHNEQFF
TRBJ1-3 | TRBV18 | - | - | TGTGCCAGCTTTACAGGGAGCTCTGGAAACACCATATATTTT | CASFTGSSGNTIYF
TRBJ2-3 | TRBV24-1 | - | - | TGTGCCACCAGTGATTTTGGCCACACAGATACGCAGTATTTT | CATSDFGHTDTQYF
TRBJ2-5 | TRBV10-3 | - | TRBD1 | TGTGCCATCAGTGGAGACAGGGACGAGACCCAGTACTTC | CAISGDRDETQYF
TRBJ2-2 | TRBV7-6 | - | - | TGTGCCAGCAGCTTAGAAGTGTCGGACAGCCCCACCGGGGAGCTGTTTTTT | CASSLEVSDSPTGELFF
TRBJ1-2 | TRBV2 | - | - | TGTGCCAGCAGTGACTTTCGGGACTATGGCTACACCTTC | CASSDFRDYGYTF
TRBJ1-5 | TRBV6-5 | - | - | TGTGCCAGCAGTTACGGGGGGGGGAATCAGCCCCAGCATTTT | CASSYGGGNQPQHF
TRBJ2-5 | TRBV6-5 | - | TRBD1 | TGTGCCAGCAGTTCGACAGGGATTGGAGAGACCCAGTACTTC | CASSSTGIGETQYF
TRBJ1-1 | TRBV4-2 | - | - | TGTGCCAGCAGCCAAGAAACTCGAGAGCCTGAAGCTTTCTTT | CASSQETREPEAFF
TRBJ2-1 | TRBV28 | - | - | TGTGCCAGCAGTTTAGCTAAACACAATGAGCAGTTCTTC | CASSLAKHNEQFF
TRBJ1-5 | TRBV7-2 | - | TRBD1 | TGTGCCAGCAGCCCAGACAGGGGGGAGCAGCCCCAGCATTTT | CASSPDRGEQPQHF
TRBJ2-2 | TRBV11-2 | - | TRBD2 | TGTGCCAGCAGACCACCGTGGGGAGGGCTAGCTTCAGGGGAGCTGTTTTTT | CASRPPWGGLASGELFF
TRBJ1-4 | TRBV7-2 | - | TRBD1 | TGTGCCAGCAGCCGGGACAGGGGGAATGAAAAACTGTTTTTT | CASSRDRGNEKLFF
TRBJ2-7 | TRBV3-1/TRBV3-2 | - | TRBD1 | TGTGCCAGCACCAGGGGGAGAGAGTACGAGCAGTACTTC | CASTRGREYEQYF
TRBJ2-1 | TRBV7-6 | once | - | TGTGCCAGCAGCTTGGCTAGCGCAAGTTACAATGAGCAGTTCTTC | CASSLASASYNEQFF
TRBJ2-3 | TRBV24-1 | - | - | TGTGCCACCAGTGGGTCCAGGGGGGCAGATACGCAGTATTTT | CATSGSRGADTQYF
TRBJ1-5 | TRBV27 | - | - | TGTGCCAGCAGTCCTCGAATCAGGGGCAATCAGCCCCAGCATTTT | CASSPRIRGNQPQHF
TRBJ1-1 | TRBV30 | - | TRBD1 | TGTGCCGGGACAGGGGGCGTTGAAGCTTTCTTT | CAGTGGVEAFF
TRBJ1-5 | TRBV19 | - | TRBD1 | TGTGCCAGTAGAAGACAGGGACTCAATCAGCCCCAGCATTTT | CASRRQGLNQPQHF
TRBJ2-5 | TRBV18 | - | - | TGTGCCAGCTCAGCAGGAGAGACCCAGTACTTC | CASSAGETQYF
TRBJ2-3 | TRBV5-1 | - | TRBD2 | TGCGCCAGCAGCGGGGGACTAGCGGGAGATAGAGATACGCAGTATTTT | CASSGGLAGDRDTQYF
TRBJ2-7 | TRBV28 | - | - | TGTGCCAGCAGTTTATCCAAATCTACAGGGACCTACGAGCAGTACTTC | CASSLSKSTGTYEQYF
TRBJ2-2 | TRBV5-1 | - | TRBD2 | TGCGCCAGCAGCTTGGTCTCGGGACTAGCTACCGGGGAGCTGTTTTTT | CASSLVSGLATGELFF
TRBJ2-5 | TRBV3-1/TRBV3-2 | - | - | TGTGCCAGCAGCCAAGATGAATCTGCGGCGGGAGAGACCCAGTACTTC | CASSQDESAAGETQYF
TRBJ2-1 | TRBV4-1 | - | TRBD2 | TGCGCCAGCAGCCAAGTGACTAGCGGGAGGGGTGAGCAGTTCTTC | CASSQVTSGRGEQFF
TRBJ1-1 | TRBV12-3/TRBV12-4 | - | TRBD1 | TGTGCCAGCAGTTCGACAGGGACCACTGAAGCTTTCTTT | CASSSTGTTEAFF
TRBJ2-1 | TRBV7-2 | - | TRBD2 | TGTGCCAGCAGCTTTGGTGGAGCGGGAGCTTCAAATGAGCAGTTCTTC | CASSFGGAGASNEQFF
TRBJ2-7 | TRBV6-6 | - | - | TGTGCCAGCAGCCCGACTAGTTACGAGCAGTACTTC | CASSPTSYEQYF
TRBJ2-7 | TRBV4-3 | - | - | TGCGCCAGCAGCCAAGAATCAGGCACGGACAACGAGCAGTACTTC | CASSQESGTDNEQYF
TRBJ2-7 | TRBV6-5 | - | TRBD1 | TGTGCCAGCAGTTTTGGGACAGGGCCCTACGAGCAGTACTTC | CASSFGTGPYEQYF
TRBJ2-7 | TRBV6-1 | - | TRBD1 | TGTGCCAGCAGTGAAGCGGGAGGGACAGGGTACTACGAGCAGTACTTC | CASSEAGGTGYYEQYF
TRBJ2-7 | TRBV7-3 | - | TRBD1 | TGTGCCAGCAGATATGACAGGGTTAACGACGAGCAGTACTTC | CASRYDRVNDEQYF
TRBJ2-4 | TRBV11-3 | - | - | TGTGCCAGCAGCTTAGGGGGTTCTAAAGGGGACATTCAGTACTTC | CASSLGGSKGDIQYF
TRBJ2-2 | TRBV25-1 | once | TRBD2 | TGTGCCAGCAGTGAAGTTGTTAGCGGGAGAATCGGGGAGCTGTTTTTT | CASSEVVSGRIGELFF
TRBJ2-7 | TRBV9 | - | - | TGTGCCAGCAGCGTGGGGCAGGGATTTTACGAGCAGTACTTC | CASSVGQGFYEQYF
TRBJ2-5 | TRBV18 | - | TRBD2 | TGTGCCAGCTCACCACCGGGACTAGCGGGAGAGACCCAGTACTTC | CASSPPGLAGETQYF
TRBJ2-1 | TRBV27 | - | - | TGTGCCAGCAGTTGGGGCCCCGGTGAGCAGTTCTTC | CASSWGPGEQFF
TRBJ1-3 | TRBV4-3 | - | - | TGCGCCAGCAGCCAAGATCCGGGTTTAACTGGAAACACCATATATTTT | CASSQDPGLTGNTIYF
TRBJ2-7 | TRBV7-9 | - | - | TGTGCCAGCAGCTTCGGGCAGGGTCTTATCGAGCAGTACTTC | CASSFGQGLIEQYF
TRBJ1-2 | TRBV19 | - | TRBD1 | TGTGCCAGTAGTATGCAACAGGGGTGGAACTATGGCTACACCTTC | CASSMQQGWNYGYTF
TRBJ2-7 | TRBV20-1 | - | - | TGCAGTGCTAGTCTGACTACCTACGAGCAGTACTTC | CSASLTTYEQYF
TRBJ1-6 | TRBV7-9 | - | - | TGTGCCAGCAGCCGTGCCGCAGGGGATAATTCACCCCTCCACTTT | CASSRAAGDNSPLHF
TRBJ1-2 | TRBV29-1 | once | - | TGCAGCGTTGGCGGGGTTAACTATGGCTACACCTTC | CSVGGVNYGYTF
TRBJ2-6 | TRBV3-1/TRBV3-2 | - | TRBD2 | TGTGCCAGCAGCCGCCCGGGACTAGCCTTCTCTGGGGCCAACGTCCTGACTTTC | CASSRPGLAFSGANVLTF
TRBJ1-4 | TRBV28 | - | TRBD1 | TGTGCCAGCAGTCCGTGGGACAGCGACGCAACTAATGAAAAACTGTTTTTT | CASSPWDSDATNEKLFF
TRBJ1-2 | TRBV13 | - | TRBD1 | TGTGCCAGCAGCCAGTCAGGGGGGCTAAATGGCTACACCTTC | CASSQSGGLNGYTF
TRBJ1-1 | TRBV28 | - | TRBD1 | TGTGCCAGCAGCCACCGAACCACAGGGGTGGCCACTGAAGCTTTCTTT | CASSHRTTGVATEAFF
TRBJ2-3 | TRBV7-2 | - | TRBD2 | TGTGCCAGCAGCTTAGGGGGGAGGGCAGATACGCAGTATTTT | CASSLGGRADTQYF
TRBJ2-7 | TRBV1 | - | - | TGCACCAGCAGCCAAGACAACTACGAGCAGTACTTC | CTSSQDNYEQYF
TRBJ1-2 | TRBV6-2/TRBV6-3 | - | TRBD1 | TGTGCCAGCAGCTCCCGGGACAGACCATTCTATGGCTACACCTTC | CASSSRDRPFYGYTF
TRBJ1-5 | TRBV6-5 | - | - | TGTGCCAGCAGGGCACAGGGAAATCAGCCCCAGCATTTT | CASRAQGNQPQHF
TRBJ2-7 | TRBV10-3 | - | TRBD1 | TGTGCCATCAGAGATCGGGACAGGATATACGAGCAGTACTTC | CAIRDRDRIYEQYF
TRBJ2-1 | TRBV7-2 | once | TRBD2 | TGTGCCAGCAGCTTAGACGGGGGGTCCAATGAGCAGTTCTTC | CASSLDGGSNEQFF